The 10 T cell receptor beta chains listed next were all sequenced from one sample in a study of blood T cell repertoires in COVID-19. Generated by immunoSEQ multiplex PCR, the TCRdb table keeps only in-frame clones and is missing some. The data show 60,000 to 85,000 clones, with around 90% seen just once and under 2% held by the top ten. The sample consisted of peripheral blood. The receptor set was obtained from a woman older than 75 with active or convalescent COVID-19.

This chain joins TRBV19 and TRBJ2-3, with 7 bases aligning to TRBD2. After removal of 3 bases from V and 0 bases from J, the junction contained 6 bases not matched to a gene. Per the germline V gene, CDR1 is LNHDA and CDR2 is SQIVND (reference sequence). The CDR3 runs 16 residues. The CDR3 here is CASSILAGFSTDTQYF. For the CDR3, the DNA is TGTGCCAGTAGTATTTTAGCGGGCTTTAGCACAGATACGCAGTATTTT.

This chain uses TRBV5-4 with TRBJ2-5, with 8 bases lining up with TRBD2. The V and J ends lost 4 bases and 7 bases, in that order; junction bases with no gene match: 12. Germline V CDR1 and CDR2: SGHNT, YYREEE (reference sequence). The CDR3 totals 15 residues. The CDR3 bases are TGTGCCAGCAGCCGTTCGGAGCGGGAGTATGGGACCCAGTACTTC. Amino acids: CASSRSEREYGTQYF.

The rearrangement joins TRBV5-1 to TRBJ1-4; 8 bases are shared with TRBD1. Per germline, CDR1 SGHRS and CDR2 YFSETQ. The V segment lost 4 bases and the J segment 7 bases; nucleotides outside the gene matches: 9. This CDR3 comprises 15 residues. The CDR3, as DNA: TGCGCCAGCAGCACCGGGACAGGCGGTGGTGAAAAACTGTTTTTT. Amino acids: CASSTGTGGGEKLFF.

This chain links TRBV4-2 with TRBJ2-1; TRBD1 is a possible D gene (6 bases). The V gene lost 4 bases and the J gene lost 0 bases, with 13 bases spanning the gap. Germline values: CDR1 LGHNA, CDR2 YNFKEQ. The CDR3 is 16 amino acids. CDR3 bases: TGTGCCAGCAGCCCCCTAAGGGGGAGCTCCTACAATGAGCAGTTCTTC. Translation: CASSPLRGSSYNEQFF.

The chain recombines TRBV6-1 with TRBJ1-1; a possible D gene is TRBD1 (6 bases). There are 14 residues in the CDR3. Germline CDR1 is MNHNS and CDR2 is SASEGT. The V and J ends lost 3 bases and 5 bases respectively, with 13 bases between them. CDR3 coding DNA: TGTGCCAGCAGTGACACAGGGAGAAGGACTGAAGCTTTCTTT. This codes for CASSDTGRRTEAFF.

The chain links TRBV7-9 to TRBJ2-1, with 12 bases identical to TRBD2. The trim removed 5 bases at V and 9 bases at J, leaving 8 bases unmatched. There are 15 residues in the CDR3. CDR1 is SEHNR, CDR2 FQNEAQ, per germline (reference sequence). The chain's CDR3 is CASSRMTSGSSEQFF. In DNA form, the CDR3 reads TGTGCCAGCAGCCGGATGACTAGCGGGAGCAGTGAGCAGTTCTTC.

In its sample, this clone was seen once. The V call is TRBV7-2, the J call TRBJ2-3, with D unclear. The ends were cut back, 2 bases at V and 2 bases at J, with 8 bases in the middle. Germline CDR1 and CDR2: SGHTA and FQGNSA. The CDR3 loop spans 14 amino acids. The DNA for the CDR3 is TGTGCCAGCAGCTTACTCCTCTCCACAGATACGCAGTATTTT. It specifies CASSLLLSTDTQYF.

The chain carries TRBV19 and TRBJ1-2; the D is unclear. Trimming left V 1 base short and J 0 bases short, with 9 bases between. The CDR3 runs 15 residues. The germline gives CDR1 LNHDA, CDR2 SQIVND (reference sequence). This chain's CDR3 is CASSIGQVPNYGYTF. The CDR3, as DNA: TGTGCCAGTAGTATAGGCCAGGTTCCTAACTATGGCTACACCTTC.

This clone was picked up one time. The rearrangement links TRBV5-1 to TRBJ2-1, with 9 bases fitting TRBD2. There are 15 residues in the CDR3. Trimming at V came to 3 bases and at J to 4 bases, leaving 5 bases not matched to a gene. Germline V gene data show CDR1 as SGHRS and CDR2 as YFSETQ. The CDR3 is CASSSGLARYNEQFF. Written as DNA, the CDR3 is TGCGCCAGCAGCTCAGGACTAGCGCGTTACAATGAGCAGTTCTTC.

The chain links TRBV4-3 to TRBJ1-2, with TRBD1 identical over 7 bases. Germline lookup yields CDR1 LGHNA and CDR2 YSLEER. CDR3 length equals 14 residues. The V segment lost 4 bases and the J segment 2 bases; nucleotides outside the gene matches: 4. The CDR3 region is CASSRDSKNYGYTF. CDR3 coding DNA: TGCGCCAGCAGCCGGGACAGTAAAAACTATGGCTACACCTTC.